A single sample gave rise to the 10 T cell receptor beta chains below, sequenced in a study of identical twins. TCRdb used MiXCR to reprocess the 5' RACE reads, holding one entry per CDR3 protein. The sample holds some 590,000 distinct CDR3 sequences, around 9.6% seen once. The same data also went into a second study, on yellow fever vaccine responses in identical twins.

Sequencing used PBMCs. Receptors originate from a woman aged 18-35 years in good health.

This clonotype was observed a few times. V and J are TRBV6-2 or TRBV6-3 and TRBJ2-2; TRBD2 aligns across 10 bases. The length of the CDR3 is 14 residues. Looked up from germline, CDR1 is MNHEY and CDR2 is SVGEGT. V lost 5 bases, J lost 9 bases, and 6 bases stayed unmatched. The DNA of the CDR3 is TGTGCCAGCAGTCCCCTTACTAGCGGGAGGGAGCTGTTTTTT. Amino acid sequence: CASSPLTSGRELFF.

This clonotype has only a few counts. This chain joins TRBV28 and TRBJ2-2; 8 positions match TRBD1. V was pared by 6 bases and J by 6 bases, with 3 bases of the junction left unmatched. Germline CDR1 and CDR2: MDHEN and SYDVKM. This CDR3 spans 13 amino acids. CDR3 DNA sequence: TGTGCCAGCAGGCCAGGGGGCTCCGGGGAGCTGTTTTTT. This gives the protein CASRPGGSGELFF. Full variable domain (remainder filled in from reference TRBV28 and TRBJ2-2): DVKVTQSSRYLVKRTGEKVFLECVQDMDHENMFWYRQDPGLGLRLIYFSYDVKMKEKGDIPEGYSVSREKKERFSLILESASTNQTSMYLCASRPGGSGELFFGEGSRLTVL.

In its sample, this clonotype was seen many times. The chain carries TRBV4-1 and TRBJ2-3; TRBD1 or TRBD2 may be the D gene (5 bases each). Germline loops: CDR1 MGHRA, CDR2 YSYEKL. This CDR3 comprises 19 residues. Trimming shortened V by 1 base and J by 1 base, and 21 bases separated the two germline ends. CDR3 region: CASSQVVGTLRGRTDTQYF. The CDR3 bases are TGCGCCAGCAGCCAAGTGGTAGGGACCCTTAGGGGACGCACAGATACGCAGTATTTT.

A note on this clonotype: A read error may be the cause here, since a much bigger clone is one base away. This chain joins TRBV12-3 or TRBV12-4 and TRBJ2-3; 9 nucleotides line up with TRBD2. The CDR3 covers 18 residues. The CDR3 DNA sequence: TGTGCCAGCTGTTTAGGATCGCGGGGGGGCCGTTTGGGAGATACGCAGTATTTT. Translated, it gives CASCLGSRGGRLGDTQYF.

This clonotype was seen only a few times. This rearrangement joins TRBV25-1 to TRBJ2-3; 12 nucleotides align to TRBD2. V lost 5 bases to trimming and J lost 6 bases; unmatched junction nucleotides: 9. This CDR3 is 16 amino acids long. Per the germline V gene, CDR1 is MGHDK and CDR2 is SYGVNS. CDR3 in DNA: TGTGCCAGCAGTAATCCTAGCGGGGGGGGATTGGATACGCAGTATTTT. This gives the protein CASSNPSGGGLDTQYF. The full variable domain, rest sourced from reference TRBV25-1 and TRBJ2-3, is EADIYQTPRYLVIGTGKKITLECSQTMGHDKMYWYQQDPGMELHLIHYSYGVNSTEKGDLSSESTVSRIRTEHFPLTLESARPSHTSQYLCASSNPSGGGLDTQYFGPGTRLTVL.

This clonotype has only a few counts. The V and J genes are TRBV27 and TRBJ1-1; the match to TRBD1 covers 7 bases. CDR1 and CDR2 from the germline V gene are MNHEY and SMNVEV (reference sequence). CDR3 length: 15 residues. After removal of 5 bases from V and 7 bases from J, the junction contained 13 bases not matched to a gene. CDR3 in amino acids: CASSKRQGEVYEAFF. The CDR3 DNA reads as TGTGCCAGCAGTAAAAGGCAGGGGGAGGTGTATGAAGCTTTCTTT.

This clonotype was counted ten times or more. This chain links TRBV16 with TRBJ2-7, with D perhaps given as TRBD1 or TRBD2 (5 bases each). Germline V CDR1 and CDR2: KGHSY, FQNENV. Between the trimmed V and J ends, which lost 1 base and 0 bases, there was a span of 10 bases. The CDR3 sequence is 15 residues long. CDR3 sequence (DNA): TGTGCCAGCAGCCAATTCGGGGACCCCTCCTACGAGCAGTACTTC. Translated: CASSQFGDPSYEQYF.

The sample holds many counts of this clonotype. V and J are TRBV6-2 or TRBV6-3 and TRBJ2-7; 9 nucleotides line up with TRBD2. The CDR3 has 15 residues. The junction had 10 bases not matched to a gene; V was cut back by 7 bases and J by 3 bases. In germline, CDR1 is MNHEY, CDR2 SVGEGT. DNA of the CDR3: TGTGCCAGCACCTGGACTAGCGCGAAAAGCTACGAGCAGTACTTC. This gives the protein CASTWTSAKSYEQYF.

This clonotype has more than one count but fewer than ten. The V call is TRBV4-2, the J call TRBJ2-1; D ambiguous. The CDR3 is made up of 15 amino acids. V lost 3 bases and J 0 bases, leaving 9 bases between the germline ends. The germline V gene has CDR1 LGHNA and CDR2 YNFKEQ. The CDR3 nucleotides are TGTGCCAGCAGCCAGACATGGAGCTCCTACAATGAGCAGTTCTTC. It yields the protein CASSQTWSSYNEQFF.

The chain is built from TRBV7-9 and TRBJ2-1, with 8 bases fitting TRBD2. This CDR3 contains 17 residues. The trim removed 5 bases at V and 8 bases at J, leaving 17 bases unmatched. Looked up from germline, CDR1 is SEHNR and CDR2 is FQNEAQ (reference sequence). This CDR3 reads CASSPSHATSAYHEQFF. Written as DNA, the CDR3 is TGTGCCAGCAGCCCATCCCACGCGACTAGCGCTTACCATGAGCAGTTCTTC.